The rows below give T cell receptor beta chains drawn from one sample of a study of T cells in Graves' hyperthyroidism and ophthalmopathy. TCRdb re-called the multiplex PCR reads with MiXCR, one entry per CDR3 protein. In the table there are some 800,000 distinct CDR3 sequences, 35% to 40% of which are singletons. Sequenced sample: blood. These receptors were obtained from a man aged 18 to 30 with Graves' hyperthyroidism. CDR3s include the opening cysteine and the closing phenylalanine or tryptophan.

v_call: TRBV3-1
j_call: TRBJ2-5
cdr3_aa: CASSLHSRRGETQYF

v_call: TRBV7-9
j_call: TRBJ1-3
cdr3_aa: CASSLVLSGNTIYF

v_call: TRBV29-1
j_call: TRBJ1-3
cdr3_aa: CSVEDGGGTSGNTIYF

v_call: TRBV25-1
j_call: TRBJ1-1
cdr3_aa: CASVVRTNTEAFF

v_call: TRBV7-2
j_call: TRBJ1-6
cdr3_aa: CASSPSSGTSSSPLHF

v_call: TRBV29-1
j_call: TRBJ1-2
cdr3_aa: CSVGSGTAYGYTF

v_call: TRBV12-3/TRBV12-4
j_call: TRBJ2-6
cdr3_aa: CAGSFPGANVLTF

v_call: TRBV12-3/TRBV12-4
j_call: TRBJ1-5
cdr3_aa: CASSYRANQPQHF

v_call: TRBV4-3
j_call: TRBJ1-2
cdr3_aa: CASSLQQGIEGYTF

v_call: TRBV9
j_call: TRBJ2-5
cdr3_aa: CASSVSGRLQETQYF

v_call: TRBV15
j_call: TRBJ2-6
cdr3_aa: CATSSYGGAGANVLTF

v_call: TRBV7-9
j_call: TRBJ1-2
cdr3_aa: CASSPQGHRYTF

v_call: TRBV20-1
j_call: TRBJ1-6
cdr3_aa: CSAFSGGTGDSPLHF

v_call: TRBV7-9
j_call: TRBJ2-7
cdr3_aa: CASKSGGPEQYF

v_call: TRBV2
j_call: TRBJ2-7
cdr3_aa: CASSASGSYSYEQYF

v_call: TRBV29-1
j_call: TRBJ2-6
cdr3_aa: CSVEVGGGANVLTF

v_call: TRBV20-1
j_call: TRBJ2-7
cdr3_aa: CGREIRDTLCEQYF

v_call: TRBV7-9
j_call: TRBJ1-2
cdr3_aa: CASSLRDDYTF

v_call: TRBV29-1
j_call: TRBJ1-1
cdr3_aa: CSVWGGTEAFF

v_call: TRBV7-2
j_call: TRBJ1-6
cdr3_aa: CASSLGSSSYNSPLHF

v_call: TRBV11-2
j_call: TRBJ1-2
cdr3_aa: CASSPDPDRVHGYTF

v_call: TRBV19
j_call: TRBJ1-1
cdr3_aa: CASSLKRGGSKNTEAFF

v_call: TRBV29-1
j_call: TRBJ1-1
cdr3_aa: CSFLRNTEAFF

v_call: TRBV24-1
j_call: TRBJ2-1
cdr3_aa: CATRGATYNEQFF

v_call: TRBV6-1
j_call: TRBJ1-1
cdr3_aa: CASSVLMGTEAFF

v_call: TRBV6-6
j_call: TRBJ1-5
cdr3_aa: CASSPTPDSRNQPQHF

v_call: TRBV4-3
j_call: TRBJ2-5
cdr3_aa: CASSQDGGKQETQYF

v_call: TRBV14
j_call: TRBJ2-7
cdr3_aa: CASSQDRDQRRGQRGYEQYF

v_call: TRBV29-1
j_call: TRBJ1-1
cdr3_aa: CSVAAGQGLITNTEAFF

v_call: TRBV29-1
j_call: TRBJ1-2
cdr3_aa: CSLGQGVYGYTF

v_call: TRBV20-1
j_call: TRBJ1-1
cdr3_aa: CSARDAGEEDTEAFF

v_call: TRBV20-1
j_call: TRBJ2-7
cdr3_aa: CSAPDGGSEQYF

v_call: TRBV14
j_call: TRBJ1-1
cdr3_aa: CASSQFGRNTEAFF

v_call: TRBV29-1
j_call: TRBJ1-1
cdr3_aa: CSVDTGVAEAFF

v_call: TRBV9
j_call: TRBJ2-2
cdr3_aa: CASSVIWGQGELFF

v_call: TRBV7-2
j_call: TRBJ1-5
cdr3_aa: CASSPPGLQGANQPQHF

v_call: TRBV24-1
j_call: TRBJ1-6
cdr3_aa: CATSDSAAGYNSPLHF

v_call: TRBV5-5
j_call: TRBJ1-5
cdr3_aa: CASSLEGGFQPQHF

v_call: TRBV5-1
j_call: TRBJ1-5
cdr3_aa: CASSLERNRDQPRHF

v_call: TRBV7-9
j_call: TRBJ1-5
cdr3_aa: CASSSTTESNQPQHF

v_call: TRBV6-1
j_call: TRBJ2-5
cdr3_aa: CASKRETKETQYF

v_call: TRBV5-1
j_call: TRBJ1-3
cdr3_aa: CASTGRGDGNTIYF

v_call: TRBV2
j_call: TRBJ1-5
cdr3_aa: CASIVGQGGQPQHF

v_call: TRBV5-8
j_call: TRBJ2-7
cdr3_aa: CASTGTGVYEQYF

v_call: TRBV9
j_call: TRBJ1-5
cdr3_aa: CASSVGTGHNQPQHF

v_call: TRBV20-1
j_call: TRBJ2-7
cdr3_aa: CSARDLGGQTYEQYF

v_call: TRBV29-1
j_call: TRBJ1-1
cdr3_aa: CSVPGQGATEAFF

v_call: TRBV12-3/TRBV12-4
j_call: TRBJ1-1
cdr3_aa: CASSYSIGNTEAFF

v_call: TRBV20-1
j_call: TRBJ1-4
cdr3_aa: CSASPRAGEIEKLFF

v_call: TRBV9
j_call: TRBJ2-3
cdr3_aa: CASSVEAGGPTGDTQYF

v_call: TRBV20-1
j_call: TRBJ1-1
cdr3_aa: CSARWGLQTEAFF

v_call: TRBV11-2
j_call: TRBJ2-7
cdr3_aa: CASSTTGFLNEQYF

v_call: TRBV2
j_call: TRBJ2-7
cdr3_aa: CASSSGTTTGEQYF

v_call: TRBV20-1
j_call: TRBJ2-5
cdr3_aa: CSGLAGETQYF

v_call: TRBV10-3
j_call: TRBJ2-7
cdr3_aa: CAISESGDFNYEQYF